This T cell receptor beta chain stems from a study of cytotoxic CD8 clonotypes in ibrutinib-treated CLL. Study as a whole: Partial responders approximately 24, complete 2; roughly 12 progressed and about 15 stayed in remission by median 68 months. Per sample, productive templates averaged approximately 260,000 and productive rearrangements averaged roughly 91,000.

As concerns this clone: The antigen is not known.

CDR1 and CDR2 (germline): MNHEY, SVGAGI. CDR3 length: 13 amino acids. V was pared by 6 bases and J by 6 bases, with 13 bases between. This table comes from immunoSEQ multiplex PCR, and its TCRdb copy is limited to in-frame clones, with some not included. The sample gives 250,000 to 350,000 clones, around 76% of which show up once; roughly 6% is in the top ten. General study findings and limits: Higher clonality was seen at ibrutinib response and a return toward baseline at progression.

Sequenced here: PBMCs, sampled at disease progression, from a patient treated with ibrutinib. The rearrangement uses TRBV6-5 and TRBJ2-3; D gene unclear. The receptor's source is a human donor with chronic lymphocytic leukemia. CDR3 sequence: CASSSRPADTQYF. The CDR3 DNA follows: TGTGCCAGCAGCTCCCGGCCCGCCGATACGCAGTATTTT.